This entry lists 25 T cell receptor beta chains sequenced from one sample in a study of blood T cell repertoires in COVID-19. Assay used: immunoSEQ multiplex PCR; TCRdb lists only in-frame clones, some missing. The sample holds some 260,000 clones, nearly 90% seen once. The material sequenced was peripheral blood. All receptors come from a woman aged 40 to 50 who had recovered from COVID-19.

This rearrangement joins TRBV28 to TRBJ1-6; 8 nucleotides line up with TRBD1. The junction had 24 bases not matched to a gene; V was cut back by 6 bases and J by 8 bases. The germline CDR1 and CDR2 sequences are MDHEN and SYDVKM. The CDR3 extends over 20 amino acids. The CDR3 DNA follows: TGTGCCAGCAGAAATAATCTGGGCTTCCTGACAGGGGTAGGGGATTCACCCCTCCACTTT. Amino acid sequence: CASRNNLGFLTGVGDSPLHF.

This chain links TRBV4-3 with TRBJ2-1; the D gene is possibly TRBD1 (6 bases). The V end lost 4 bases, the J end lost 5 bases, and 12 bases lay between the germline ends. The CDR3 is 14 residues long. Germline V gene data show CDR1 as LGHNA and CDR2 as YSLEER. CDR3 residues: CASSPQTGDNEQFF. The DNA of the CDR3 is TGCGCCAGCAGCCCTCAGACAGGCGACAATGAGCAGTTCTTC.

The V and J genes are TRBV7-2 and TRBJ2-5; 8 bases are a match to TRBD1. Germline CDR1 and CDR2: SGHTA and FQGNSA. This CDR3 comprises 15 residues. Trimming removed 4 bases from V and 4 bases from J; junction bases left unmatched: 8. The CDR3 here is CASSSRVQGGETQYF. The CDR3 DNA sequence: TGTGCCAGCAGCTCAAGGGTACAGGGGGGAGAGACCCAGTACTTC. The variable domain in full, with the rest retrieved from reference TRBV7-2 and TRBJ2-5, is GAGVSQSPSNKVTEKGKDVELRCDPISGHTALYWYRQSLGQGLEFLIYFQGNSAPDKSGLPSDRFSAERTGGSVSTLTIQRTQQEDSAVYLCASSSRVQGGETQYFGPGTRLLVL.

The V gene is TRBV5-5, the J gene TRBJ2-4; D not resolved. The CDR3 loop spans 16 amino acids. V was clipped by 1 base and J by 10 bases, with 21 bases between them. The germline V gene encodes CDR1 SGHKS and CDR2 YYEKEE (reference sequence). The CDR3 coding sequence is TGTGCCAGCAGCTTGTTGGCCCCCGGAAGTATACTAATTCAGTACTTC. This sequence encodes CASSLLAPGSILIQYF.

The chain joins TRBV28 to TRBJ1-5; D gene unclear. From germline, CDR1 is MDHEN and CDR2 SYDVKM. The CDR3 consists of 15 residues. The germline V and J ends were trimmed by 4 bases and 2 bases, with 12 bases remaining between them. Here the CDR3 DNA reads TGTGCCAGCAGTTACCAGGCCCATGGCAATCAGCCCCAGCATTTT. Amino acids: CASSYQAHGNQPQHF.

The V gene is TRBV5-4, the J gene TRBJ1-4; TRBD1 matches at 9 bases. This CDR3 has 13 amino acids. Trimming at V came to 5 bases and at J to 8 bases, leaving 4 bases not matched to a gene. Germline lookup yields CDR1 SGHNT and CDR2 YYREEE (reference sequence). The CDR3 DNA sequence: TGTGCCAGCAGGGCTGGACAGGGGGAAAAACTGTTTTTT. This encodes CASRAGQGEKLFF.

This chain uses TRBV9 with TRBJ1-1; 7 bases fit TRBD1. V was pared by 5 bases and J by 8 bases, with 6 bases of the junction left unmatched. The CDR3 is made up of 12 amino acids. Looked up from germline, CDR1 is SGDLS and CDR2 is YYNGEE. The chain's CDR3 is CASRAQTGEAFF. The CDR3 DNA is TGTGCCAGCAGAGCCCAGACAGGGGAAGCTTTCTTT.

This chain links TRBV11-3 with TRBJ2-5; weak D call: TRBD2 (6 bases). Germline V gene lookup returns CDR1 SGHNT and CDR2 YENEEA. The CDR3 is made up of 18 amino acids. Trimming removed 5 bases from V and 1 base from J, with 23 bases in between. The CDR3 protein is CASSARQEWAGPQETQYF. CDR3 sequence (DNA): TGTGCCAGCAGCGCCAGGCAGGAGTGGGCGGGGCCCCAAGAGACCCAGTACTTC.

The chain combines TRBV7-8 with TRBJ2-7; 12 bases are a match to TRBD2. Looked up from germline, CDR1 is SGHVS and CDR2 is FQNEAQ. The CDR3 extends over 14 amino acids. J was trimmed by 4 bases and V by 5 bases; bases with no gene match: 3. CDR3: CASSPGLAGYEQYF. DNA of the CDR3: TGTGCCAGCAGCCCGGGACTAGCGGGTTACGAGCAGTACTTC.

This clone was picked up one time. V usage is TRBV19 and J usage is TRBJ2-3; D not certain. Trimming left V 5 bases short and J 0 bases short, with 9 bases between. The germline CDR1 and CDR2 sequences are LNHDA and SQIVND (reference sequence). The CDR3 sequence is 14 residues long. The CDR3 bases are TGTGCCAGTAGTCGCGGCGGTAGCACAGATACGCAGTATTTT. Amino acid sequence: CASSRGGSTDTQYF.

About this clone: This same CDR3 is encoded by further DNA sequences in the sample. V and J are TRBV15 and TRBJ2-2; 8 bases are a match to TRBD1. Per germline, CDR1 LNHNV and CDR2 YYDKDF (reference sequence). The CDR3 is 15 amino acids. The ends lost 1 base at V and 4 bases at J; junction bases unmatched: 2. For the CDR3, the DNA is TGTGCCACCAGCAGAGGGACAGGGACCACCGGGGAGCTGTTTTTT. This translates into CATSRGTGTTGELFF.

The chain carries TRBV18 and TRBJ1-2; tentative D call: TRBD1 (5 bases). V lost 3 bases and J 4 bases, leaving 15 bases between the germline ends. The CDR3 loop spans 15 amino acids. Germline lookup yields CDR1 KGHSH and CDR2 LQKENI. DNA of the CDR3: TGTGCCAGCTCACCGTCGGCAGGGCGGGGCTATGGCTACACCTTC. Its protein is CASSPSAGRGYGYTF.

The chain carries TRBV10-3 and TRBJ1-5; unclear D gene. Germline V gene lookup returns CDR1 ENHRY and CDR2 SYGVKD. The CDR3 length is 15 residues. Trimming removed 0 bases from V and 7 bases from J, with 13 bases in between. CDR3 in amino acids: CAISESTDRGQPQHF. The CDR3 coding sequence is TGTGCCATCAGTGAGTCGACGGACCGGGGACAGCCCCAGCATTTT.

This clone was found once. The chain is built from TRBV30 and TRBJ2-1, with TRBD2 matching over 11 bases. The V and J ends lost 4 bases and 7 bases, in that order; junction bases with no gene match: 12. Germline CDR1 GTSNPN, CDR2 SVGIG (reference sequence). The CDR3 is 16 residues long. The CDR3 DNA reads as TGTGCCTGGACTAGTAGCGGGAGGGCCAAGGGGAATGAGCAGTTCTTC. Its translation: CAWTSSGRAKGNEQFF.

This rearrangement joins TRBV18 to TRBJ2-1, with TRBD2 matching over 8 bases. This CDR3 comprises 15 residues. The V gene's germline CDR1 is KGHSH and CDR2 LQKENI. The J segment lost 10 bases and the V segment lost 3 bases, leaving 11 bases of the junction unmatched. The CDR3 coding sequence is TGTGCCAGCTCACCCTCGGTTGGGACTAGAAGGGAGCAGTTCTTC. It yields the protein CASSPSVGTRREQFF.

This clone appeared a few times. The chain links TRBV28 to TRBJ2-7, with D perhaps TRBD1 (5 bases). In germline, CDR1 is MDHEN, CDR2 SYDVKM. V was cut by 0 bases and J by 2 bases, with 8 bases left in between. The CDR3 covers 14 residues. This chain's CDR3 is CASSLWEQAYEQYF. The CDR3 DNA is TGTGCCAGCAGTTTATGGGAACAGGCCTACGAGCAGTACTTC.

The CDR3 loop is CASSLGRETYNEQFF. CDR3 nucleotides: TGTGCCAGCAGCTTAGGCAGGGAAACTTACAATGAGCAGTTCTTC. The chain joins TRBV7-9 to TRBJ2-1; D perhaps matches TRBD1 (5 bases). Trimming took off 1 base at V and 4 bases at J, with 11 bases between the two ends. Germline V gene data show CDR1 as SEHNR and CDR2 as FQNEAQ (reference sequence). The CDR3 is 15 amino acids. The variable domain in full, with the rest retrieved from reference TRBV7-9 and TRBJ2-1, is DTGVSQNPRHKITKRGQNVTFRCDPISEHNRLYWYRQTLGQGPEFLTYFQNEAQLEKSRLLSDRFSAERPKGSFSTLEIQRTEQGDSAMYLCASSLGRETYNEQFFGPGTRLTVL.

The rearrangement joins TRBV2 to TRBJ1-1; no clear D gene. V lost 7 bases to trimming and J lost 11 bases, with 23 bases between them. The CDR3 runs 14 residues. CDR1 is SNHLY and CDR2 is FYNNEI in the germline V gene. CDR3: CASKWEPLTLGAFF. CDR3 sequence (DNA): TGTGCCAGCAAATGGGAACCACTTACACTAGGGGCTTTCTTT.

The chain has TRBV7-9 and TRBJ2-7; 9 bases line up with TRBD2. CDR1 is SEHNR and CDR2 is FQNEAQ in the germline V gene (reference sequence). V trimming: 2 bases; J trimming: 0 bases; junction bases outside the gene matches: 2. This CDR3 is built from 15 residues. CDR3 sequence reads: CASSLRLADSYEQYF. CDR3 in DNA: TGTGCCAGCAGCTTACGACTAGCGGACTCCTACGAGCAGTACTTC. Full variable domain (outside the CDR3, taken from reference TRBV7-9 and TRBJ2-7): DTGVSQNPRHKITKRGQNVTFRCDPISEHNRLYWYRQTLGQGPEFLTYFQNEAQLEKSRLLSDRFSAERPKGSFSTLEIQRTEQGDSAMYLCASSLRLADSYEQYFGPGTRLTVT.

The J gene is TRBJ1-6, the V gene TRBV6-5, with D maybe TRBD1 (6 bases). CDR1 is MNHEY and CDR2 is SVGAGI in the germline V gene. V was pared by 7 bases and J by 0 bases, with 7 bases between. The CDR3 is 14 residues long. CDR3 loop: CASIGGSYNSPLHF. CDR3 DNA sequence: TGTGCCAGCATAGGGGGCTCCTATAATTCACCCCTCCACTTT.

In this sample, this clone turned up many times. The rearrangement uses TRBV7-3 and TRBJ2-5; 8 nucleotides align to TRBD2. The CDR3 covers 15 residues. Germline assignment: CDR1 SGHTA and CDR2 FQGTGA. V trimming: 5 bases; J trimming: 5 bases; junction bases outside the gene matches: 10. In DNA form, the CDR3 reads TGTGCCAGCAGCCCCCCGGGTCGCGGGAGGGAGACCCAGTACTTC. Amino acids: CASSPPGRGRETQYF.

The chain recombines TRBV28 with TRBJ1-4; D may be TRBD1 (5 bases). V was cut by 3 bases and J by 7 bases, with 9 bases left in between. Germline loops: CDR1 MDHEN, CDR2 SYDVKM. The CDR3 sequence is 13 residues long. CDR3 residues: CASSFQGREKLFF. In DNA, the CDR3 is TGTGCCAGCAGTTTCCAGGGTCGTGAAAAACTGTTTTTT. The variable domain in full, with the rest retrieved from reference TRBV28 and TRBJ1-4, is DVKVTQSSRYLVKRTGEKVFLECVQDMDHENMFWYRQDPGLGLRLIYFSYDVKMKEKGDIPEGYSVSREKKERFSLILESASTNQTSMYLCASSFQGREKLFFGSGTQLSVL.

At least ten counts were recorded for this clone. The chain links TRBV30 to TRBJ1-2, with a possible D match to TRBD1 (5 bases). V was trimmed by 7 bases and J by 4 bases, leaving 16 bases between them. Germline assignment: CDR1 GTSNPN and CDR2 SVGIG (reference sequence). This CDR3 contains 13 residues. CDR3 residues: CASNGGFLYGYTF. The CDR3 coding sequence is TGTGCCTCCAACGGGGGTTTTCTCTATGGCTACACCTTC.

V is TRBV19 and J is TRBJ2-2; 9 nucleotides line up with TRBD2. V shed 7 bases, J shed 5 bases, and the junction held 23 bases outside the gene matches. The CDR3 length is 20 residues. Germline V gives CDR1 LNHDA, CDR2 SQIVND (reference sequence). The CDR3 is CASKRGSSGGPTRGTGELFF. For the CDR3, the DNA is TGTGCCAGTAAGAGGGGAAGTAGCGGGGGTCCCACGCGGGGGACCGGGGAGCTGTTTTTT.

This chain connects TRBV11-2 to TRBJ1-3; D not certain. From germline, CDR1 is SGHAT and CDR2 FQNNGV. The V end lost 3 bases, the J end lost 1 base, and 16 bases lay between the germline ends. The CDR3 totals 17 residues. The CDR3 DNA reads TGTGCCAGCAGCTTTAGAGGCGCGCTATCTTCTGGAAACACCATATATTTT. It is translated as CASSFRGALSSGNTIYF.